A selection of T cell receptor beta chains follows, all from one sample in a study of chemoradiotherapy in HPV16-positive cancers. This table comes from immunoSEQ multiplex PCR, and its TCRdb copy is limited to in-frame clones, with some not included. The table lists about 11,000 clones, about 75% of them singletons. Sample collection occurred from a patient who underwent chemoradiotherapy. The receptor source for this set is a human donor with HPV-associated anogenital cancer. CDR3s include the opening cysteine and the closing phenylalanine or tryptophan. Each record gives: CDR3 DNA, CDR3 protein, J gene, V gene, clone size, D gene. D genes are given only for firm matches. Clone sizes are given selectively: once, few, many, or a class where the clone is expanded.

TGTGCCAGCAGTTCGAGGGCCTCCTACGAGCAGTACTTC | CASSSRASYEQYF | TRBJ2-7 | TRBV5-4 | - | -
TGTGCCAGTAGTATCCTGACAGGGTTAGGAGAGACCCAGTACTTC | CASSILTGLGETQYF | TRBJ2-5 | TRBV19 | - | TRBD1
TGTGCCAGCAGCAACAGTGGGAATGAGCAGTTCTTC | CASSNSGNEQFF | TRBJ2-1 | TRBV2 | - | -
TGCGCCAGCAGTGTAAGGACTGATCTCTGGGGGGCCAACGTCCTGACTTTC | CASSVRTDLWGANVLTF | TRBJ2-6 | TRBV10-1 | - | -
TGCGCCAGCAGCTTGGGGAGTGGATTCGGGGTCGGTACGCAGTATTTT | CASSLGSGFGVGTQYF | TRBJ2-3 | TRBV5-1 | - | -
TGTGCCAGCAGCTTAACTGGGACAGGGGTTTTTACTGAAGCTTTCTTT | CASSLTGTGVFTEAFF | TRBJ1-1 | TRBV7-3 | - | TRBD1
TGTGCCAGCAGCTTAGTCAGGGCTAATGAAAAACTGTTTTTT | CASSLVRANEKLFF | TRBJ1-4 | TRBV7-2 | - | -
TGTGCCAGCAGTTCCTTTGGGACTAGCCGCAATGAGCAGTTCTTC | CASSSFGTSRNEQFF | TRBJ2-1 | TRBV28 | - | TRBD2
TGTGCCAGCAGCTTAGTTTTCCGGGACAGGGGGCGCCGTACAGATACGCAGTATTTT | CASSLVFRDRGRRTDTQYF | TRBJ2-3 | TRBV11-2 | - | TRBD1
TGTGACCTCAGTGTGAGACGGCGCGAAAAACTGTTTTTT | CDLSVRRREKLFF | TRBJ1-4 | TRBV25-1 | - | -
TGTGCCAGCAGCCAAGAAGCAGGGGGCTTTCAGCCCCAGCATTTT | CASSQEAGGFQPQHF | TRBJ1-5 | TRBV4-2 | - | TRBD1
TGTGCCAGCAACACCCTAGCGGGAGGCTACAATGAGCAGTTCTTC | CASNTLAGGYNEQFF | TRBJ2-1 | TRBV28 | - | TRBD2
TGTGCCAGCAGCACCACCGGGACAGGGGGCGGGTTGGGCACTGAAGCTTTCTTT | CASSTTGTGGGLGTEAFF | TRBJ1-1 | TRBV21-1 | - | -
TGTGCCAGCAGTTTAACATCCCTTCTGGGCGAGCAGTTCTTC | CASSLTSLLGEQFF | TRBJ2-1 | TRBV28 | - | -
TGTGCCAGCAGCCAAGTTCGGACAGGGGGCACCGGGGAGCTGTTTTTT | CASSQVRTGGTGELFF | TRBJ2-2 | TRBV14 | - | TRBD1
TGTGCCAGCAGCTTAACGGGAAACACCATATATTTT | CASSLTGNTIYF | TRBJ1-3 | TRBV28 | - | -
TGTGCCAGCAGCCAACAATATGCAACTAATGAAAAACTGTTTTTT | CASSQQYATNEKLFF | TRBJ1-4 | TRBV7-2 | - | -
TGTGCCAGCAGTTCGGGCGACACCCAGAACACCGGGGAGCTGTTTTTT | CASSSGDTQNTGELFF | TRBJ2-2 | TRBV6-5 | - | -
TGTGCCAGCAGTTGGACTAGCTCCTACGAGCAGTACTTC | CASSWTSSYEQYF | TRBJ2-7 | TRBV28 | few | TRBD2
TGCAGCGAAACCGGGACTAGCGGGAGCACAGATACGCAGTATTTT | CSETGTSGSTDTQYF | TRBJ2-3 | TRBV29-1 | - | TRBD2
TGTGCCAGCAGCGTAGGGGGGGAAAGTATCACTGAAGCTTTCTTT | CASSVGGESITEAFF | TRBJ1-1 | TRBV9 | - | -
TGCGCCAGCAGGCAACAGGGGGCTTCGGCTGAAGCTTTCTTT | CASRQQGASAEAFF | TRBJ1-1 | TRBV5-1 | - | TRBD1
TGTGCCAGCAGCTTAGCCATGAACACTGAAGCTTTCTTT | CASSLAMNTEAFF | TRBJ1-1 | TRBV7-2 | - | -
TGCGCCAGCAGCTTGGCGGGAGGGCTCTACGAGCAGTACTTC | CASSLAGGLYEQYF | TRBJ2-7 | TRBV5-1 | - | TRBD2
TGTGCCAGCGGTGGGGGGGGTTCTGAAAAACTGTTTTTT | CASGGGGSEKLFF | TRBJ1-4 | TRBV28 | - | -
TGTGCCAGCAGCTGGGTTAGCACTGAAGCTTTCTTT | CASSWVSTEAFF | TRBJ1-1 | TRBV5-5 | - | -
TGTGCCAGCAGCTTAGACCGGGACATGCCCTATGGCTACACCTTC | CASSLDRDMPYGYTF | TRBJ1-2 | TRBV11-2 | - | -
TGTGCCAGCAGTTACTCTGGGGGCTCAGGTGAAGCTTTCTTT | CASSYSGGSGEAFF | TRBJ1-1 | TRBV6-5 | - | -
TGCGCCAGCAGCTTGCGCGGGAGAAACACCGGGGAGCTGTTTTTT | CASSLRGRNTGELFF | TRBJ2-2 | TRBV5-1 | - | TRBD2
TGTGCCAGCAGCCAAGCAGTTGACACTGAAGCTTTCTTT | CASSQAVDTEAFF | TRBJ1-1 | TRBV4-2 | - | -
TGTGCCTGGAGTGTCGGTAGCTCCTACGAGCAGTACTTC | CAWSVGSSYEQYF | TRBJ2-7 | TRBV30 | - | -
TGTGCCAGCAGCTTAGCAACGGAGTACGAGCAGTACTTC | CASSLATEYEQYF | TRBJ2-7 | TRBV7-2 | - | -
TGTGCCAGCAGCTTAAAGTCAGCTTCTCCCTCTGGGGCCAACGTCCTGACTTTC | CASSLKSASPSGANVLTF | TRBJ2-6 | TRBV7-2 | - | -
TGTGCCAGCAGTTTCAGCGGGAGATGGACCGGGGAGCTGTTTTTT | CASSFSGRWTGELFF | TRBJ2-2 | TRBV28 | - | TRBD2
TGTGCCAGCAGTCTTAGCGGGAGGACCTTCTTGGGCGAGCAGTACTTC | CASSLSGRTFLGEQYF | TRBJ2-7 | TRBV28 | few | TRBD2
TGTGCCAGCAGCCGGGACAGGAGAAACTATGGCTACACCTTC | CASSRDRRNYGYTF | TRBJ1-2 | TRBV5-6 | - | TRBD1
TGTGCCAGCAGCCGACAGGGACAGCTGAACACTGAAGCTTTCTTT | CASSRQGQLNTEAFF | TRBJ1-1 | TRBV11-3 | - | TRBD1
TGTGCCAGTAGTTCTGGATTATATGAGCAGTTCTTC | CASSSGLYEQFF | TRBJ2-1 | TRBV19 | few | -
TGTGCCACCAGCAGAGATATCGGGACCGGGGCCAACGTCCTGACTTTC | CATSRDIGTGANVLTF | TRBJ2-6 | TRBV15 | - | -
TGTGCCAGCAGCCCAAGAGGGGGACAGGGGCATGGCTACACCTTC | CASSPRGGQGHGYTF | TRBJ1-2 | TRBV7-2 | - | TRBD1
TGTGCCAGCAGCGAGACTAGCGGGAGGACCGGGGAGCTGTTTTTT | CASSETSGRTGELFF | TRBJ2-2 | TRBV9 | - | TRBD2
TGCGCCAGCAGCCCCGGACAGGGGGCGAATGGCTACACCTTC | CASSPGQGANGYTF | TRBJ1-2 | TRBV5-1 | - | TRBD1
TGTGCCTGGAGCTCTCGCTTGGGGGTTGGCTACACCTTC | CAWSSRLGVGYTF | TRBJ1-2 | TRBV30 | - | -
TGTGCCAGCACCCCATTAGCGGGAGGGCCCTACGAGCAGTACTTC | CASTPLAGGPYEQYF | TRBJ2-7 | TRBV2 | few | TRBD2
TGTGCCTGGAGCGGGCATTACACAGATACGCAGTATTTT | CAWSGHYTDTQYF | TRBJ2-3 | TRBV30 | - | -